These 10 T cell receptor beta chains came from one sample sequenced in a study of neoadjuvant nivolumab and ipilimumab in lung cancer. Profiling relied on immunoSEQ multiplex PCR, and the TCRdb table lists in-frame clones only, not all of them. The table shows 3,000 to 4,500 clones, with about 80% occurring only once. Sample: peripheral blood, taken after neoadjuvant nivolumab, alone or with ipilimumab, at or shortly before surgery. The source is an adult with non-small cell lung cancer.

V and J are TRBV7-9 and TRBJ1-5, with a weak D call TRBD1 (6 bases). This CDR3 contains 14 residues. Per germline, CDR1 SEHNR and CDR2 FQNEAQ (reference sequence). The ends were cut back, 5 bases at V and 4 bases at J, with 12 bases in the middle. CDR3 sequence reads: CASSAGTLNQPQHF. CDR3 coding DNA: TGTGCCAGCAGCGCCGGGACACTAAATCAGCCCCAGCATTTT.

The chain has TRBV10-3 and TRBJ1-1, with D tentatively TRBD1 (5 bases). The V end was cut by 8 bases, the J end by 4 bases, with 11 bases between. Germline CDR1 and CDR2: ENHRY and SYGVKD. This CDR3 spans 12 amino acids. The CDR3 DNA sequence: TGTGCCATCGGGGCAATGGGCACTGAAGCTTTCTTT. This translates into CAIGAMGTEAFF.

This chain joins TRBV7-2 and TRBJ2-6; possible D gene TRBD2, 5 bases. The CDR3 contains 17 residues. V shed 0 bases and J shed 1 base, with 10 bases lying between them. The germline gives CDR1 SGHTA, CDR2 FQGNSA. CDR3 residues: CASSLARRGSGANVLTF. CDR3 coding DNA: TGTGCCAGCAGCTTAGCGCGTCGAGGGTCTGGGGCCAACGTCCTGACTTTC.

Note on this clone: Other DNA variants within this sample encode the same CDR3. Here the CDR3 reads CASSAKGQGTDTQYF. DNA of the CDR3: TGTGCCAGCTCAGCGAAGGGGCAGGGAACAGATACGCAGTATTTT. This chain connects TRBV18 to TRBJ2-3; tentative D call: TRBD1 (5 bases). The CDR3 totals 15 residues. The germline gives CDR1 KGHSH, CDR2 LQKENI. V was shortened by 5 bases and J by 3 bases, with 15 bases between the two germline ends.

This clone was counted between two and nine times. The CDR3 protein is CASSYGLAHEQYF. In nucleotides, the CDR3 is TGTGCCAGCAGTTATGGCCTTGCTCACGAGCAGTACTTC. V and J are TRBV6-5 and TRBJ2-7; D gene unclear. The V and J ends lost 3 bases and 5 bases respectively, with 11 bases between them. CDR3 length equals 13 residues. Germline V gene data show CDR1 as MNHEY and CDR2 as SVGAGI.

The rearrangement joins TRBV29-1 to TRBJ2-7; 9 nucleotides line up with TRBD1. Per germline, CDR1 SQVTM and CDR2 ANQGSEA. Unmatched junction bases numbered 6, after V lost 7 bases and J lost 2 bases. The CDR3 length is 13 residues. Written as DNA, the CDR3 is TGCAGCGCTACGGGACAGGGCCCCTACGAGCAGTACTTC. Protein: CSATGQGPYEQYF.

This chain links TRBV12-5 with TRBJ2-1; 13 positions match TRBD2. This CDR3 spans 17 amino acids. CDR1 LGHNT and CDR2 FRNRAP come from the germline V gene. V shed 7 bases, J shed 5 bases, and the junction held 11 bases outside the gene matches. In DNA, the CDR3 is TGTGCTAGTGCCGTTGATAGACTAGCGGGAGGAGACAATGAGCAGTTCTTC. Its protein product is CASAVDRLAGGDNEQFF. Based on the CDR3 plus reference TRBV12-5 and TRBJ2-1, the full variable domain is DARVTQTPRHKVTEMGQEVTMRCQPILGHNTVFWYRQTMMQGLELLAYFRNRAPLDDSGMPKDRFSAEMPDATLATLKIQPSEPRDSAVYFCASAVDRLAGGDNEQFFGPGTRLTVL.

This clone was counted once. The chain uses TRBV5-4 and TRBJ1-4; 7 nucleotides align to TRBD1. This CDR3 comprises 14 residues. The germline V gene has CDR1 SGHNT and CDR2 YYREEE (reference sequence). Trimming cost V 4 bases and J 4 bases; bases outside gene matches: 4. The CDR3 here is CASSPGGNNEKLFF. CDR3 DNA: TGTGCCAGCAGCCCAGGGGGGAATAATGAAAAACTGTTTTTT.

The chain uses TRBV11-3 and TRBJ2-2; D remains ambiguous. V was trimmed by 3 bases and J by 3 bases, leaving 2 bases between them. The CDR3 spans 12 residues. The germline CDR1 and CDR2 sequences are SGHNT and YENEEA. This CDR3 reads CASSFYTGELFF. The CDR3 DNA reads as TGTGCCAGCAGCTTTTACACCGGGGAGCTGTTTTTT.

This clone was found once. The chain recombines TRBV18 with TRBJ2-3; D unclear. CDR1 is KGHSH and CDR2 is LQKENI in the germline V gene. CDR3 size: 13 residues. The V gene lost 2 bases and the J gene lost 4 bases, with 7 bases spanning the gap. CDR3 nucleotides: TGTGCCAGCTCACCAACCCTGGCAGATACGCAGTATTTT. Its translation is CASSPTLADTQYF.